Listed here are 6 T cell receptor beta chains from one sample, sequenced in a study of blood T cells in healthy people across ages. The use of a sample-barcoded 5' primer and a J-beta primer mix characterized a second PCR of roughly 7 to 12 cycles. A single record per CDR3 protein comes from TCRdb applying MiXCR to the 5' RACE reads. The sample records around 1,700,000 distinct CDR3 sequences, roughly 27% being singletons. Sample: blood. These receptors all come from a woman in her 30s in good health.

The CDR3 region is CASSSRHSEQFF. The CDR3 DNA is TGTGCCAGCAGTTCCCGTCATAGTGAGCAGTTCTTC. The chain is built from TRBV27 and TRBJ2-1, with D unresolved. The CDR3 loop spans 12 amino acids. CDR1 MNHEY and CDR2 SMNVEV come from the germline V gene (reference sequence). The V end was cut by 4 bases, the J end by 9 bases, with 10 bases between.

In this sample, this clonotype turned up many times. For the CDR3, the DNA is TGTGCCAGCAGTGGACAGGGACCCTATGGCTACACCTTC. This encodes CASSGQGPYGYTF. The rearrangement links TRBV25-1 to TRBJ1-2; 7 nucleotides align to TRBD1. Trimming removed 4 bases from V and 4 bases from J; junction bases left unmatched: 3. Germline-derived CDR1 and CDR2 are MGHDK and SYGVNS. The CDR3 length is 13 residues.

The gene calls are TRBV24-1 and TRBJ2-3, with 11 bases identical to TRBD1. The ends lost 9 bases at V and 4 bases at J; junction bases unmatched: 5. Germline V CDR1 and CDR2: KGHDR, SFDVKD. The CDR3 has 14 amino acids. The CDR3: CATGGQGVADTQYF. CDR3 nucleotide sequence: TGTGCCACCGGGGGACAGGGGGTGGCAGATACGCAGTATTTT.

The V gene is TRBV3-1, the J gene TRBJ1-2; D ambiguous. Germline V gene lookup returns CDR1 LGHDT and CDR2 YNNKEL (reference sequence). Trimming left V 0 bases short and J 0 bases short, with 11 bases between. The CDR3 consists of 16 residues. The chain's CDR3 is CASSQDSRGTNYGYTF. The CDR3 nucleotides are TGTGCCAGCAGCCAAGATTCGCGGGGAACTAACTATGGCTACACCTTC. The full variable domain, its missing parts supplied by reference TRBV3-1 and TRBJ1-2, is DTAVSQTPKYLVTQMGNDKSIKCEQNLGHDTMYWYKQDSKKFLKIMFSYNNKELIINETVPNRFSPKSPDKAHLNLHINSLELGDSAVYFCASSQDSRGTNYGYTFGSGTRLTVV.

This clonotype was observed a few times. A much larger clone differs by one base, so this may be a read error. The chain links TRBV6-5 to TRBJ1-2; weak D call: TRBD1 (5 bases). Germline V lookup: CDR1 MNHEY, CDR2 SVGAGI. The CDR3 is made up of 13 amino acids. CDR3 DNA sequence: TGTGCCAGCAGTTATGACAGTAACTGTGGCTACACCTTC. Residues: CASSYDSNCGYTF.

This chain joins TRBV20-1 and TRBJ2-7; D uncertain. Per germline, CDR1 DFQATT and CDR2 SNEGSKA (reference sequence). The CDR3 consists of 12 residues. Trimming left V 0 bases short and J 3 bases short, with 6 bases between. The CDR3 nucleotides read TGCAGTGCTAGAGATATAGGCTACGAGCAGTACTTC. As protein: CSARDIGYEQYF.